This T cell receptor (beta chain) was recorded in a study of T cells after yellow fever vaccination. Study conclusions and caveats: Boosting was followed by the reappearance of most primary-vaccination clones (less than 98% CD4, about 89% CD8). Within FACS-sorted repertoires, abundant clonotypes contaminating from the bulk population could be present. Although most clonotypes did not, a small share appeared in both CD4 and CD8 compartments.

The germline V and J ends were trimmed by 1 base and 12 bases, with 7 bases remaining between them. There are 11 residues in the CDR3. Universal primer sites and UMIs were introduced during 5'RACE template-switching synthesis of TCR cDNA. A single record per CDR3 protein comes from TCRdb applying MiXCR to the 5' RACE reads. The data show 100,000 to 150,000 distinct CDR3 sequences, roughly 15% seen once. This clonotype was seen many times. Its antigen remains unknown. This sequence joins TRBV12-3 or TRBV12-4 and TRBJ1-3, with a tentative D call TRBD1 (5 bases). The receptor was derived from a man younger than 30 who received the YFV17D yellow fever vaccine. The sample here was CD8+ T cells sorted from PBMCs, taken 5 days after the yellow fever booster vaccination. CDR3 coding DNA: TGTGCCAGCAGTTTAGTCCAGGGCATATATTTT. Protein: CASSLVQGIYF.